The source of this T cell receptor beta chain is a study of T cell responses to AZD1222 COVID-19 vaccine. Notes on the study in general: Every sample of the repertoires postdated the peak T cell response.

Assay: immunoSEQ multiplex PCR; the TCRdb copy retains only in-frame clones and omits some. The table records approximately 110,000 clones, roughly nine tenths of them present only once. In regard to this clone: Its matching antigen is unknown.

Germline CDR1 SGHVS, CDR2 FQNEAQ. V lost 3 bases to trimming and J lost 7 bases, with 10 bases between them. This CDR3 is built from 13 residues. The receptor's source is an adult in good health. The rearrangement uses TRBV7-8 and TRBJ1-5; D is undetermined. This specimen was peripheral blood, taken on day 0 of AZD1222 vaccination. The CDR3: CASSFPGLQPQHF. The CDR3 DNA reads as TGTGCCAGCAGCTTCCCGGGGTTACAGCCCCAGCATTTT.